In its sample, the clone carrying this TCR beta chain was seen once. Produced via immunoSEQ multiplex PCR; TCRdb's table is partial and in-frame only. Here the sample spans around 1.6 million clones, 98% being singletons. These data come from a study of shared clonotypes between healthy human individuals. Per the germline V gene, CDR1 is SGHDT and CDR2 is YYEEEE. The CDR3 contains 14 residues. The V end lost 6 bases, the J end lost 3 bases, and 16 bases lay between the germline ends. Sequenced input: naive CD4+ T cells sorted from blood. Subset indicated: CD45RA+ positively selected. This TCR derives from a young man in good health. The chain recombines TRBV5-6 with TRBJ2-7, with D uncertain. In nucleotides, the CDR3 is TGTGCCAGCAACGCCCAGTTGGTGAACTACGAGCAGTACTTC. Amino acids: CASNAQLVNYEQYF.